This is a list of T cell receptor beta chains from one sample in a study of Ad26.COV2.S vaccination and SARS-CoV-2 variants. Here immunoSEQ multiplex PCR was the method, and the copy in TCRdb shows in-frame clones only, minus some. The sample lists 400,000 to 500,000 clones, about 88% occurring once. This specimen consisted of peripheral blood, obtained in a trial of Ad26.COV2.S vaccine versus placebo. These receptors originate from a person between 18 and 59 years old who received the Ad26.COV2.S COVID-19 vaccine or a placebo. Each CDR3 is given with its conserved first and last residue. The D gene is left open where the match is weak. Clone size is stated in some rows and not others, as once, few, many or a class when expanded.

>TRBJ1-3|TRBV20-1|-|-
TGCAGTGCTAGAGATAAAGACACCATATATTTT
CSARDKDTIYF
>TRBJ1-4|TRBV28|-|-
TGTGCCAGCAGTTTCCCTGGACACGGGAATGAAAAACTGTTTTTT
CASSFPGHGNEKLFF
>TRBJ1-2|TRBV28|-|-
TGTGCCAGCAGTTTCCGCTGGGGGGCCGGGGGCTACACCTTC
CASSFRWGAGGYTF
>TRBJ1-1|TRBV18|-|-
TGTGCCAGCTCCAAGGGATTGGACACTGAAGCTTTCTTT
CASSKGLDTEAFF
>TRBJ2-3|TRBV7-2|-|TRBD2
TGTGCCAGCAGCTTAGCAGCGGGGGGGCCGGCTACGCAGTATTTT
CASSLAAGGPATQYF
>TRBJ2-2|TRBV4-2|-|-
TGTGCCAGCAGCTCATTCACCGGGGAGCTGTTTTTT
CASSSFTGELFF
>TRBJ2-5|TRBV5-4|once|-
TGTGCCAGCAGCTTGGGGAGCCAAGAGACCCAGTACTTC
CASSLGSQETQYF
>TRBJ2-4|TRBV11-2|-|-
TGTGCCAGCAGCCCCGGGACAAAGAAAGACATTCAGTACTTC
CASSPGTKKDIQYF
>TRBJ2-3|TRBV6-5|-|TRBD1
TGTGCCGGGACGATCCGGGACAGGGCTACAGATACGCAGTATTTT
CAGTIRDRATDTQYF
>TRBJ2-5|TRBV6-5|few|-
TGTGCCAGCAGTTACCCCGGGACGCCGGAGACCCAGTACTTC
CASSYPGTPETQYF
>TRBJ1-6|TRBV28|-|TRBD1
TGTGCCAGCAGCCGTTTCCGGGACAGGGGGTCGTTTTCACCCCTCCACTTT
CASSRFRDRGSFSPLHF
>TRBJ2-5|TRBV28|-|-
TGTGCCAGCAGTTTCCCAGGGCACCAAGAGACCCAGTACTTC
CASSFPGHQETQYF